Each of the 17 T cell receptor beta chains below was sequenced from the same sample in a study of blood T cell repertoires in COVID-19 (dated by TCRdb to 2019 to 2021). The library was generated by the immunoSEQ multiplex PCR assay. The source is immuneACCESS, and TCRdb retained only in-frame sequences with V and J called. Part of the clones is not carried over; for the studies checked, unresolved V genes explain less than half of this, and the remainder is unexplained. The sample table records 230,000 or so clones; 84% of these occur just once. Under 1.5% of the sample is in the top ten clones. Sequencing input: peripheral blood. These receptors were taken from a woman aged 35 to 49 who had recovered from COVID-19.

V usage is TRBV2 and J usage is TRBJ1-1; 11 positions agree with TRBD1. This CDR3 has 13 amino acids. Per germline, CDR1 SNHLY and CDR2 FYNNEI. Losses at the gene ends were 8 bases for V and 8 bases for J; bases not matched to a gene: 7. CDR3 sequence: CASGGQGALEAFF. The CDR3 bases are TGTGCCAGCGGAGGACAGGGGGCGTTGGAAGCTTTCTTT.

The J gene is TRBJ1-1, the V gene TRBV4-3; 7 bases line up with TRBD1. The CDR3 has 14 amino acids. Germline CDR1 LGHNA, CDR2 YSLEER. The V and J ends lost 5 bases and 4 bases, in that order; junction bases with no gene match: 7. The CDR3 region is CASSGQVLGTEAFF. The CDR3 DNA follows: TGCGCCAGCAGCGGACAGGTTTTAGGCACTGAAGCTTTCTTT.

This clone was counted only a few times. This chain joins TRBV30 and TRBJ1-3, with D possibly TRBD1 on 6 matching bases. This CDR3 comprises 17 residues. The V gene lost 0 bases and the J gene lost 0 bases, with 15 bases spanning the gap. The germline CDR1 and CDR2 sequences are GTSNPN and SVGIG (reference sequence). The CDR3 sequence: CAWSVGLDSTSGNTIYF. The DNA for the CDR3 is TGTGCCTGGAGTGTAGGGTTGGACAGCACCTCTGGAAACACCATATATTTT.

This chain's CDR3 is CASSRTPSGIDTEAFF. Written as DNA, the CDR3 is TGCGCCAGCAGCCGCACGCCCTCAGGGATCGATACTGAAGCTTTCTTT. V is TRBV5-1 and J is TRBJ1-1, with TRBD1 as a possible D gene (5 bases). CDR3 length equals 16 residues. V was clipped by 4 bases and J by 5 bases, with 21 bases between them. Germline assignment: CDR1 SGHRS and CDR2 YFSETQ.

The genes are TRBV7-9 and TRBJ2-4; 7 bases agree with TRBD1. V trimming: 5 bases; J trimming: 1 base; junction bases outside the gene matches: 2. The CDR3 has 14 amino acids. Germline values: CDR1 SEHNR, CDR2 FQNEAQ (reference sequence). The CDR3 loop is CASSQQGAKNIQYF. The CDR3 DNA reads TGTGCCAGCAGCCAACAGGGGGCCAAAAACATTCAGTACTTC.

The rearrangement uses TRBV10-3 and TRBJ1-4, with D possibly TRBD1 on 5 matching bases. V gave up 3 bases and J gave up 3 bases, with 11 bases separating them. The germline V gene encodes CDR1 ENHRY and CDR2 SYGVKD. The CDR3 extends over 15 amino acids. The DNA for the CDR3 is TGTGCCATCAGTGAATCGGGGGGTGCTAATGAAAAACTGTTTTTT. Its translation is CAISESGGANEKLFF.

J is TRBJ1-4 and V is TRBV28; possibly TRBD1 for D (5 bases). CDR1 is MDHEN and CDR2 is SYDVKM in the germline V gene. The V gene lost 2 bases and the J gene lost 6 bases, with 10 bases spanning the gap. This CDR3 has 14 amino acids. This CDR3 reads CASSLTGSDEKLFF. CDR3 sequence (DNA): TGTGCCAGCAGTTTAACAGGTTCGGATGAAAAACTGTTTTTT.

This chain links TRBV29-1 with TRBJ2-7; no clear D gene. Trimming shortened V by 7 bases and J by 5 bases, and 12 bases separated the two germline ends. Germline lookup yields CDR1 SQVTM and CDR2 ANQGSEA. CDR3 length: 11 residues. CDR3 sequence reads: CSARSSHEQYF. The CDR3 DNA is TGCAGCGCAAGATCAAGCCACGAGCAGTACTTC.

V is TRBV5-1 and J is TRBJ2-3; 9 bases are a match to TRBD2. Trimming cost V 4 bases and J 1 base; bases outside gene matches: 7. The V gene's germline CDR1 is SGHRS and CDR2 YFSETQ. This CDR3 region has 16 residues. CDR3 residues: CASSRGERGGTDTQYF. In nucleotides, the CDR3 is TGCGCCAGCAGCCGCGGAGAGCGGGGGGGCACAGATACGCAGTATTTT.

The rearrangement uses TRBV9 and TRBJ2-3; 14 bases are shared with TRBD2. The CDR3 is made up of 19 amino acids. Looked up from germline, CDR1 is SGDLS and CDR2 is YYNGEE. V was clipped by 1 base and J by 0 bases; unmatched bases: 7. The CDR3 loop is CASSVLGLAGGTSTDTQYF. In nucleotides, the CDR3 is TGTGCCAGCAGCGTACTAGGACTAGCGGGGGGTACTAGCACAGATACGCAGTATTTT.

The DNA of the CDR3 is TGTGCCAGCAGGCCGGAAACAGGGAGGGGCACTGAAGCTTTCTTT. It encodes CASRPETGRGTEAFF. The J gene is TRBJ1-1, the V gene TRBV28, with a possible D match to TRBD1 (6 bases). The CDR3 runs 15 residues. Trimming stripped 6 bases from V and 4 bases from J, with 18 bases between. In germline, CDR1 is MDHEN, CDR2 SYDVKM.

This clone came up a few times. The chain employs TRBV10-3 and TRBJ1-6; TRBD1 matches at 8 bases. Germline trimming cut 8 bases from V and 8 bases from J; bases unmatched to any gene: 5. The germline V gene encodes CDR1 ENHRY and CDR2 SYGVKD. The CDR3 has 13 residues. The CDR3 DNA follows: TGTGCCATCGGAGGACAGGGTGATTCACCCCTCCACTTT. Translating gives CAIGGQGDSPLHF.

This clone has only a few counts. The rearrangement links TRBV12-3 or TRBV12-4 to TRBJ2-5; TRBD2 matches at 7 bases. The CDR3 length is 13 residues. V shed 3 bases, J shed 5 bases, and the junction held 3 bases outside the gene matches. The CDR3 coding sequence is TGTGCCAGCAGTTTCGGACTAGAGGAGACCCAGTACTTC. Translating gives CASSFGLEETQYF.

The chain links TRBV5-4 to TRBJ2-7, with TRBD1 matching 7 bases. The CDR3 consists of 14 residues. After removal of 3 bases from V and 0 bases from J, the junction contained 3 bases not matched to a gene. From germline, CDR1 is SGHNT and CDR2 YYREEE (reference sequence). This CDR3 is CASSSRTGSYEQYF. CDR3 DNA: TGTGCCAGCAGCTCTAGGACAGGCTCCTACGAGCAGTACTTC.

The chain links TRBV6-5 to TRBJ1-3; TRBD1 matches at 7 bases. Germline CDR1 is MNHEY and CDR2 is SVGAGI. V trimming: 4 bases; J trimming: 3 bases; junction bases outside the gene matches: 6. The CDR3 contains 15 residues. CDR3 coding DNA: TGTGCCAGCAGTTCTTTTGGGACAGTTGGAAACACCATATATTTT. The encoded protein is CASSSFGTVGNTIYF.

This clone occurred once. This chain uses TRBV13 with TRBJ1-2; D not resolved. Germline V CDR1 and CDR2: PRHDT, FYEKMQ (reference sequence). V was cut by 5 bases and J by 7 bases, with 11 bases left in between. This CDR3 comprises 12 residues. CDR3 region: CASSLASGGYTF. In DNA, the CDR3 is TGTGCCAGCAGCCTCGCGTCGGGTGGCTACACCTTC.

J is TRBJ2-1 and V is TRBV7-6; 8 bases line up with TRBD2. With 0 bases clipped from V and 7 bases from J, the junction kept 2 bases outside the gene matches. Germline V gives CDR1 SGHVS, CDR2 FNYEAQ. The CDR3 runs 14 residues. CDR3 amino acids: CASSLATGGNEQFF. Written as DNA, the CDR3 is TGTGCCAGCAGCTTAGCCACGGGGGGGAATGAGCAGTTCTTC.